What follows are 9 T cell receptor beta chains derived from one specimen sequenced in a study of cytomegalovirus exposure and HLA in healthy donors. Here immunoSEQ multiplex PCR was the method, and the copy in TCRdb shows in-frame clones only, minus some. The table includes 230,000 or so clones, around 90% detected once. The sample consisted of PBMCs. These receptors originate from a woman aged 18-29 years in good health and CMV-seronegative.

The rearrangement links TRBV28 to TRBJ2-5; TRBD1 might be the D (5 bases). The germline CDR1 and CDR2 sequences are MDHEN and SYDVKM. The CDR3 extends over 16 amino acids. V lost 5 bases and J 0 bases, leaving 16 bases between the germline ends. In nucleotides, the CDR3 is TGTGCCAGCAGTCCCGCGACAGATTCCTACCAAGAGACCCAGTACTTC. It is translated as CASSPATDSYQETQYF.

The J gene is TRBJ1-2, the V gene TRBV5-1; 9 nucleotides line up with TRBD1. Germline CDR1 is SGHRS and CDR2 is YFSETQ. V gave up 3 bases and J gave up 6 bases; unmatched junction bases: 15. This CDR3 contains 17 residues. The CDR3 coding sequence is TGCGCCAGCAGCTCGAACCCCCGCCCGACAGGGGGAGATGGCTACACCTTC. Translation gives CASSSNPRPTGGDGYTF.

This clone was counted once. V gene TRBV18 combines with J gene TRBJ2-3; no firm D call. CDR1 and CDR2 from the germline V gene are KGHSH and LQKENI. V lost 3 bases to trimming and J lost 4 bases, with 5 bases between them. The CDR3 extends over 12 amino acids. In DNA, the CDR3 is TGTGCCAGCTCACCTCGAGCAGATACGCAGTATTTT. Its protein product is CASSPRADTQYF.

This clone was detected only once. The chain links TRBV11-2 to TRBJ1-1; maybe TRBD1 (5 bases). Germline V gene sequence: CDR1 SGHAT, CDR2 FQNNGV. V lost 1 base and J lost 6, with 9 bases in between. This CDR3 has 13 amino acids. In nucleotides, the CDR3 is TGTGCCAGCAGCTTAGCCAGGGTGGCTGAAGCTTTCTTT. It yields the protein CASSLARVAEAFF.

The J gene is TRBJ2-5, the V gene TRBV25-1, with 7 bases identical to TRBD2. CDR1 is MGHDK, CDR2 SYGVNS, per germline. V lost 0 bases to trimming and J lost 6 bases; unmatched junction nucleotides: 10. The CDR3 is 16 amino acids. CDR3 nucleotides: TGTGCCAGCAGTGAATATAAGGTGGCGGGAGTTCAGACCCAGTACTTC. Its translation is CASSEYKVAGVQTQYF.

CDR3 coding DNA: TGCAGCGTTGAAGCCTCGGGGACAGGGAGGTATGGCTACACCTTC. Translated, it gives CSVEASGTGRYGYTF. The V and J genes are TRBV29-1 and TRBJ1-2, with 9 bases identical to TRBD1. CDR3 length equals 15 residues. CDR1 SQVTM and CDR2 ANQGSEA come from the germline V gene. Unmatched junction bases numbered 8, after V lost 1 base and J lost 5 bases.

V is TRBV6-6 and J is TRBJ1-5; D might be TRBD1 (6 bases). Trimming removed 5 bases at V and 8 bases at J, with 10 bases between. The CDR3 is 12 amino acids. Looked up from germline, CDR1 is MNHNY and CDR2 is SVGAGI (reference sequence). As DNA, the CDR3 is TGTGCCAGCAGTACAGGGCCAGAGCCCCAGCATTTT. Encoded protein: CASSTGPEPQHF.

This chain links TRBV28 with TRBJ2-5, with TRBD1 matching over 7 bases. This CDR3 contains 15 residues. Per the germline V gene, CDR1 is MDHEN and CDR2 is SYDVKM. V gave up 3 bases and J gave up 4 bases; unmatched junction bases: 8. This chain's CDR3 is CASSLNRGLGETQYF. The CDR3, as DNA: TGTGCCAGCAGTTTGAACAGGGGTTTGGGAGAGACCCAGTACTTC.

CDR3 sequence reads: CASSWVPGTYEQYF. CDR3 DNA sequence: TGCGCCAGCAGCTGGGTCCCAGGGACCTACGAGCAGTACTTC. V gene TRBV5-1 combines with J gene TRBJ2-7; perhaps TRBD1 as D (5 bases). This CDR3 has 14 residues. The germline V gene encodes CDR1 SGHRS and CDR2 YFSETQ. The V gene lost 3 bases and the J gene lost 2 bases, with 12 bases spanning the gap.